One T cell receptor (beta chain) is described in this entry. This entry is derived from a study of blood T cell repertoires in COVID-19. About the study: The United States, Italy and Spain supplied acute and convalescent COVID-19 samples. PBMCs, B-cell-depleted T cells, or T cells were the source of the cDNA or gDNA that made up the material.

The germline CDR1 and CDR2 sequences are LGHDT and YNNKEL (reference sequence). This CDR3 spans 13 amino acids. Losses at the gene ends were 8 bases for V and 3 bases for J; bases not matched to a gene: 6. Study processing details: The authors estimated nucleated cell counts from reference gene primer amplification. Using immunoSEQ multiplex PCR, the repertoire was profiled, and TCRdb retains in-frame clones only, with some absent. D and trimming come from the DNA, and the V and J calls and clone size come from that table. The table lists about 430,000 clones, 88% of them singletons, with approximately 1% in the top ten.

This rearrangement joins TRBV3-1 (or the pseudogene TRBV3-2) to TRBJ1-1; 7 bases agree with TRBD1. The origin of this receptor is a woman aged 25-40 years with acute COVID-19. Sequenced: PBMCs or T cells enriched from blood (not recorded which). The CDR3 bases are TGTGCCAGCGTCCCAACAGGGGACACTGAAGCTTTCTTT. This codes for CASVPTGDTEAFF.